This TCR beta chain was recorded in a study of T cell responses to AZD1222 COVID-19 vaccine. Study background: It was second doses at about 4 or about 12 weeks that were pooled. Study observations and caveats: In a largely white British group with more females than males, clonal diversity was possibly underestimated. Reportedly, nearly half the spike-specific TCRs target unmutated variant regions. The number of AZD1222 recipients seropositive at baseline was only 6 or 7.

Remarks on this clone: The antigen is undetermined.

CDR3 size: 14 residues. After removal of 4 bases from V and 6 bases from J, the junction contained 7 bases not matched to a gene. Germline V gene lookup returns CDR1 SGHDT and CDR2 YYEEEE. Here immunoSEQ multiplex PCR was the method, and the copy in TCRdb shows in-frame clones only, minus some. This sample has about 140,000 clones, with roughly 89% found just once. The specimen comprised peripheral blood, sampled on day 0 of AZD1222 vaccination. The chain has TRBV5-6 and TRBJ2-1, with 7 bases that match TRBD1. The sequence was collected from an adult in good health. The CDR3 DNA is TGTGCCAGCAGCCCGGGGACAGATATCAATGAGCAGTTCTTC. Translation: CASSPGTDINEQFF.